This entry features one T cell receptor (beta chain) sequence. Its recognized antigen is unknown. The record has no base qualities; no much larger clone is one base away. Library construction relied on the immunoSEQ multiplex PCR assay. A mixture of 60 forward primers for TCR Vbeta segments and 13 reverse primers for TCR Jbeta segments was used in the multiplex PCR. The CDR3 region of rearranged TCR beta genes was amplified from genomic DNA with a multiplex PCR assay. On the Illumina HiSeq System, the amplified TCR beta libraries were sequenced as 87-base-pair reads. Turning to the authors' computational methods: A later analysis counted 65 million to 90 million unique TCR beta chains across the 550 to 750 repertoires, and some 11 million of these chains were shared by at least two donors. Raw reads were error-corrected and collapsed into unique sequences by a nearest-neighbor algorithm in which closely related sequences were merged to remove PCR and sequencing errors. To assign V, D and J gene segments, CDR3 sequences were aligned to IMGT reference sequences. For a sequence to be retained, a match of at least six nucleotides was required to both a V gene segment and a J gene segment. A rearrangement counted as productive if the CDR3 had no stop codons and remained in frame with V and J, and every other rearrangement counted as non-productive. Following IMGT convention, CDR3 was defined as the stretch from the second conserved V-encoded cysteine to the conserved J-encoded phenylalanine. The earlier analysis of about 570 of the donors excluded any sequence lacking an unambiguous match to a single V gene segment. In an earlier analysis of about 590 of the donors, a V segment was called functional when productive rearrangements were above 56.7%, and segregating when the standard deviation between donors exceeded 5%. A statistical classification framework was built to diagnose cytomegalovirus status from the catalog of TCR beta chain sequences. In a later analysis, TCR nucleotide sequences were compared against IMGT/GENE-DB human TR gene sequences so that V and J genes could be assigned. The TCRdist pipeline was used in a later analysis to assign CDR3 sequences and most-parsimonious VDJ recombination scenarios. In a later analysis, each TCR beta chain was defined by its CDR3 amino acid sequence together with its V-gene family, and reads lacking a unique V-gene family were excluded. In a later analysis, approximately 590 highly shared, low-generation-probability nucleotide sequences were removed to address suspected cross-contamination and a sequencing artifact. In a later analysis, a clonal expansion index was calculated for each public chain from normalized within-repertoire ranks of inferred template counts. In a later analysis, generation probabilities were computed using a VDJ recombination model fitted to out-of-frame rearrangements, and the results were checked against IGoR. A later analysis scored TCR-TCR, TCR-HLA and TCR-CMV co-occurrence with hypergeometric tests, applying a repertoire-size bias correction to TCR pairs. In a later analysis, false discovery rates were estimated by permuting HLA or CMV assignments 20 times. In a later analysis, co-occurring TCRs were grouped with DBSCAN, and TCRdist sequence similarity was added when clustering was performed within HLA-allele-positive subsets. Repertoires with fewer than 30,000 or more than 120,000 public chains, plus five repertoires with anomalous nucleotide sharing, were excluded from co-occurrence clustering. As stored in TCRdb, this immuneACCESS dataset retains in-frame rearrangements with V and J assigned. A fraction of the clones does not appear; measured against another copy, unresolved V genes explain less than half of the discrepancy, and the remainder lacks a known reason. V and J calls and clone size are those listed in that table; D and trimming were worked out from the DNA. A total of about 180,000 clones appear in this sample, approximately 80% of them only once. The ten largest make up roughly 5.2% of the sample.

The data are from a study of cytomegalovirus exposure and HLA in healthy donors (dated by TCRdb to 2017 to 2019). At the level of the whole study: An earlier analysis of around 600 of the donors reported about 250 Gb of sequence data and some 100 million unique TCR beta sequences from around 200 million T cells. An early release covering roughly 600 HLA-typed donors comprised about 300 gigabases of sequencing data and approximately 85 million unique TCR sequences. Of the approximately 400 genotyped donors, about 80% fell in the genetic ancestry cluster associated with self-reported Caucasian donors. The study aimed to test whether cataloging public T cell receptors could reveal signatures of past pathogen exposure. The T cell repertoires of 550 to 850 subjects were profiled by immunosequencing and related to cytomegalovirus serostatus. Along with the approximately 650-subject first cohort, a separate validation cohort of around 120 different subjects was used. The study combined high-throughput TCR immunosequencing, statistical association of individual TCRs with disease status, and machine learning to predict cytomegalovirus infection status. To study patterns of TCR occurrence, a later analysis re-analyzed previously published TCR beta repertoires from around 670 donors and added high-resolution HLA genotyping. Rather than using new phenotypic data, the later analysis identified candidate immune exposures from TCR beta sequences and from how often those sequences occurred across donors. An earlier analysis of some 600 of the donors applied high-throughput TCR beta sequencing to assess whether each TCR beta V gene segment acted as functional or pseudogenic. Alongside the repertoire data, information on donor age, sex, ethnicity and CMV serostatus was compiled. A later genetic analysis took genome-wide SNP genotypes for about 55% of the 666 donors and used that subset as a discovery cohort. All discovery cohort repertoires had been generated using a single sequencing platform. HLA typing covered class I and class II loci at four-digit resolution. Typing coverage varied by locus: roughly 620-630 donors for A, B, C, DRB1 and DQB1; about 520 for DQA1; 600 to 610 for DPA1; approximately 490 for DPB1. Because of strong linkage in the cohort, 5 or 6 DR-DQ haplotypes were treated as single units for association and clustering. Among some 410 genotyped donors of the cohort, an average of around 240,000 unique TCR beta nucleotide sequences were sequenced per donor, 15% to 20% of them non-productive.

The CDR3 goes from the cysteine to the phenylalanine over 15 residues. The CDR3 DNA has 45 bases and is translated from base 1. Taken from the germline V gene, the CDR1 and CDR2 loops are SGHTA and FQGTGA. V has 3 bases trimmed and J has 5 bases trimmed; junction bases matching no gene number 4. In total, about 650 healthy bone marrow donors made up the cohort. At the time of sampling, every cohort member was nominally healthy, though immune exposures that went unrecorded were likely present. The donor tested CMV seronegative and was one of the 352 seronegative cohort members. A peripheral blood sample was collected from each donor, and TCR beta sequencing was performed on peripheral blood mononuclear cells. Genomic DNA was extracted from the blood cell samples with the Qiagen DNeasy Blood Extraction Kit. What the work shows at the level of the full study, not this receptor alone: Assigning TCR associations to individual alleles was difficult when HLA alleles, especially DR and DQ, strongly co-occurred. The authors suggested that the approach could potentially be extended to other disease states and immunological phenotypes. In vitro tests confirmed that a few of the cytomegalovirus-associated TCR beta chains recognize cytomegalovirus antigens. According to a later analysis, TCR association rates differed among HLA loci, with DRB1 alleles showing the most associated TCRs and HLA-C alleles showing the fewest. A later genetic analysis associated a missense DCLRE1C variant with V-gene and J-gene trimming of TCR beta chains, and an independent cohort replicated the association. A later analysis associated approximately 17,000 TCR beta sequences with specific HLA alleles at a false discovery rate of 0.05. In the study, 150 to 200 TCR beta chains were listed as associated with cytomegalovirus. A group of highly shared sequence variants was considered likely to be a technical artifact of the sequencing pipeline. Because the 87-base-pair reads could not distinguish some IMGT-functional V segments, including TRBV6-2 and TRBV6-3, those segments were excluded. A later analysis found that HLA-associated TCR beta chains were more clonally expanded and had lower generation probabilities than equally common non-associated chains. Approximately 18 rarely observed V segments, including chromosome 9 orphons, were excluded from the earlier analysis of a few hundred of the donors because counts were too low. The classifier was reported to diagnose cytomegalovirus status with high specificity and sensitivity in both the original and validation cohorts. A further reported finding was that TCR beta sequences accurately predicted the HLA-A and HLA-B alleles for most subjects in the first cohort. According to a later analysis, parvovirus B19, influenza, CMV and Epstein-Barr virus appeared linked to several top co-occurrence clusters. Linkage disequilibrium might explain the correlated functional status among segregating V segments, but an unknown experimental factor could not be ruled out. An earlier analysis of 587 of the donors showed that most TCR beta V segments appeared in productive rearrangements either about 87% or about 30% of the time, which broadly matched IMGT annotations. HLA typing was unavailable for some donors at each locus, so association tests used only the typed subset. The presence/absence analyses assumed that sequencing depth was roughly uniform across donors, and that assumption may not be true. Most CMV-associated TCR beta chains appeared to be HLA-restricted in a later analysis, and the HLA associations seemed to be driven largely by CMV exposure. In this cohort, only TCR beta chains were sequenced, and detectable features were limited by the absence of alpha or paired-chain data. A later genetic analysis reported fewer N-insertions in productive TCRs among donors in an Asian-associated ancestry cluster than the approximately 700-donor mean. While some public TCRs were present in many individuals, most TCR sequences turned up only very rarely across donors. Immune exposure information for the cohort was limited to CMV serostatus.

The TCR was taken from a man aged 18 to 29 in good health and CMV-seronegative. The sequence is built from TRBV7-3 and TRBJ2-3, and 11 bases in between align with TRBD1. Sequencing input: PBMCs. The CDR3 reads CASSFGQGALDTQYF. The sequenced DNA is TGTGCCAGCAGCTTCGGACAGGGGGCGTTAGATACGCAGTATTTT.